This is a list of T cell receptor beta chains from one sample in a study of CD8+ T cells in alopecia areata. Profiled with immunoSEQ multiplex PCR; TCRdb holds only in-frame clones, not every one. The repertoire consists of approximately 98,000 clones, with around 59% occurring once and the leading ten covering approximately 22%. Source material: CD8+ T cells sorted from blood. These TCRs come from a human donor in good health. The CDR3 runs from the conserved cysteine through the conserved F or W. The D gene is left open where the match is weak. Clone size is stated in some rows and not others, as once, few, many or a class when expanded.

16,TRBV13,few,TRBJ2-2,NA,TGTGCCAGCAGCCCCCCCCTTATACAGAACACCGGGGAGCTGTTTTTT,CASSPPLIQNTGELFF
16,TRBV19,NA,TRBJ1-2,NA,TGTGCCAGTACCGAATTTTTAGGGGAAGTGAGTCGCGGCTACACCTTC,CASTEFLGEVSRGYTF
19,TRBV7-9,NA,TRBJ2-5,TRBD1,TGTGCCAGCAGCTTAGCGTTACTTACCTCCGGGACAGGAAAAGAGACCCAGTACTTC,CASSLALLTSGTGKETQYF
16,TRBV5-6,few,TRBJ2-5,TRBD2,TGTGCCAGCAGCGATTTCGAGCGGGGGGACCAAGAGACCCAGTACTTC,CASSDFERGDQETQYF
15,TRBV19,few,TRBJ1-1,NA,TGTGCCAGTAGTACTCTACAGGGAGTCGAAACTGAAGCTTTCTTT,CASSTLQGVETEAFF
13,TRBV19,NA,TRBJ2-1,TRBD2,TGTGCCAGCTCCGGGACTAGCGGGAATGAGCAGTTCTTC,CASSGTSGNEQFF
14,TRBV29-1,NA,TRBJ2-1,TRBD1,TGCAGCGTTGGGACAGGGGTCTCGTACAATGAGCAGTTCTTC,CSVGTGVSYNEQFF
13,TRBV19,NA,TRBJ2-3,NA,TGTGCCAGTAGCAGGGGGGGGACAGATACGCAGTATTTT,CASSRGGTDTQYF
11,TRBV28,NA,TRBJ2-7,TRBD2,TGTGCCAGCCGGGGGGGTCACGAGCAGTACTTC,CASRGGHEQYF
13,TRBV28,few,TRBJ2-7,NA,TGTGCCAGCAGTTTTAGGCAGGGGTACGAGCAGTACTTC,CASSFRQGYEQYF
15,TRBV7-8,NA,TRBJ2-5,NA,TGTGCCAGCAGCTTAGGTTGGGGTCCTGGGGAGACCCAGTACTTC,CASSLGWGPGETQYF
11,TRBV11-2,NA,TRBJ1-2,NA,TGTGCCAGCAGCTTGGGGTATGGCTACACCTTC,CASSLGYGYTF
16,TRBV19,NA,TRBJ2-3,TRBD2,TGTGCCAGTAGCTCGACTGGGACTAGCGTTGCAGATACGCAGTATTTT,CASSSTGTSVADTQYF
15,TRBV7-8,NA,TRBJ2-5,TRBD1,TGTGCCAGCAGCTCCGTCGGGACAGGGGTTGAGACCCAGTACTTC,CASSSVGTGVETQYF
14,TRBV6-1,NA,TRBJ2-3,NA,TGTGCCAGCAGTGCGGGGGAGACCTGGGATACGCAGTATTTT,CASSAGETWDTQYF
13,TRBV5-6,NA,TRBJ2-7,NA,TGTGCCAGCAGCTGGGAGGACGTGAGAGAGCAGTACTTC,CASSWEDVREQYF
14,TRBV5-1,NA,TRBJ2-7,NA,TGCGCCAGCAGCTTGGCCGGACGGGGCTACGAGCAGTACTTC,CASSLAGRGYEQYF
19,TRBV13,NA,TRBJ1-2,TRBD1,TGTGCCAGCAGCCTATCCCCCGGGACAGGGGCGAACTCTAACTATGGCTACACCTTC,CASSLSPGTGANSNYGYTF
14,TRBV9,few,TRBJ1-1,NA,TGTGCCAGCAGCACGGGGGGGATCAGCACTGAAGCTTTCTTT,CASSTGGISTEAFF
14,TRBV6-5,NA,TRBJ1-1,TRBD1,TGTGCCAGCAGTTCAGGGGGAGGTCGCACTGAAGCTTTCTTT,CASSSGGGRTEAFF
15,TRBV7-3,NA,TRBJ1-5,NA,TGTGCCAGCAGCTTAAGCGGAAATAGCAATCAGCCCCAGCATTTT,CASSLSGNSNQPQHF
17,TRBV7-2,NA,TRBJ2-1,TRBD2,TGTGCCAGCAGCTTAGCGGGGGAGACTAGCCACTACAATGAGCAGTTCTTC,CASSLAGETSHYNEQFF
14,TRBV6-4,NA,TRBJ2-3,NA,TGTGCCAGCAGTGAGAGGGGGAGCACAGATACGCAGTATTTT,CASSERGSTDTQYF
15,TRBV2,NA,TRBJ2-5,NA,TGTGCCAGCAGTGAAGGGGGGATAGATAAGGAGACCCAGTACTTC,CASSEGGIDKETQYF
15,TRBV7-9,NA,TRBJ2-5,NA,TGTGCCAGCAGCTTAATTACACGGGGGAAAGAGACCCAGTACTTC,CASSLITRGKETQYF
15,TRBV10-1,few,TRBJ2-2,NA,TGCGCCAGCAGTGAGGGGCTCTTCGGCACCGGGGAGCTGTTTTTT,CASSEGLFGTGELFF
15,TRBV4-3,once,TRBJ2-3,NA,TGCGCCAGCAGCCAAGAAGGCAGGGTTGCAGATACGCAGTATTTT,CASSQEGRVADTQYF
13,TRBV7-8,NA,TRBJ2-7,NA,TGTGCCAGCAGCTTAGACAGATCCTACGAGCAGTACTTC,CASSLDRSYEQYF
16,TRBV15,many,TRBJ2-1,NA,TGTGCCACCAGCAGAGATACTGAGACAGATTACAATGAGCAGTTCTTC,CATSRDTETDYNEQFF
19,TRBV7-9,NA,TRBJ2-5,TRBD2,TGTGCCAGCAGCCCACACCTAGCGGGGGGGCCTTTTTCGGAAGAGACCCAGTACTTC,CASSPHLAGGPFSEETQYF
12,TRBV7-6,few,TRBJ1-6,NA,TGTGCCAGCAGCTTAGGCGATTCACCCCTCCACTTT,CASSLGDSPLHF